This T cell receptor beta chain came from a study of long-term antiretroviral therapy in people with HIV. Deletions cut 4 bases from V and 7 bases from J, with 24 bases between. CDR1 and CDR2 from the germline V gene are SGHDT and YYEEEE. The CDR3 spans 16 residues. They ran version v3.0 of the immunoSEQ assay at survey level. The repertoire was sequenced with immunoSEQ multiplex PCR; TCRdb's copy has only in-frame clones and lacks some. The sample comprises around 15,000 clones, approximately 85% of which are singletons, and 5.2% rests with the top ten. Sequenced material: unsorted PBMCs, taken 0.5 years after starting antiretroviral therapy. The V call is TRBV5-6, the J call TRBJ2-7, with D perhaps matching TRBD2 (6 bases). This sequence originates from a middle-aged woman with HIV. This chain's CDR3 is CASSPLRRGDQREQYF. CDR3 DNA sequence: TGTGCCAGCAGCCCCCTTCGTCGCGGGGACCAGCGTGAGCAGTACTTC.